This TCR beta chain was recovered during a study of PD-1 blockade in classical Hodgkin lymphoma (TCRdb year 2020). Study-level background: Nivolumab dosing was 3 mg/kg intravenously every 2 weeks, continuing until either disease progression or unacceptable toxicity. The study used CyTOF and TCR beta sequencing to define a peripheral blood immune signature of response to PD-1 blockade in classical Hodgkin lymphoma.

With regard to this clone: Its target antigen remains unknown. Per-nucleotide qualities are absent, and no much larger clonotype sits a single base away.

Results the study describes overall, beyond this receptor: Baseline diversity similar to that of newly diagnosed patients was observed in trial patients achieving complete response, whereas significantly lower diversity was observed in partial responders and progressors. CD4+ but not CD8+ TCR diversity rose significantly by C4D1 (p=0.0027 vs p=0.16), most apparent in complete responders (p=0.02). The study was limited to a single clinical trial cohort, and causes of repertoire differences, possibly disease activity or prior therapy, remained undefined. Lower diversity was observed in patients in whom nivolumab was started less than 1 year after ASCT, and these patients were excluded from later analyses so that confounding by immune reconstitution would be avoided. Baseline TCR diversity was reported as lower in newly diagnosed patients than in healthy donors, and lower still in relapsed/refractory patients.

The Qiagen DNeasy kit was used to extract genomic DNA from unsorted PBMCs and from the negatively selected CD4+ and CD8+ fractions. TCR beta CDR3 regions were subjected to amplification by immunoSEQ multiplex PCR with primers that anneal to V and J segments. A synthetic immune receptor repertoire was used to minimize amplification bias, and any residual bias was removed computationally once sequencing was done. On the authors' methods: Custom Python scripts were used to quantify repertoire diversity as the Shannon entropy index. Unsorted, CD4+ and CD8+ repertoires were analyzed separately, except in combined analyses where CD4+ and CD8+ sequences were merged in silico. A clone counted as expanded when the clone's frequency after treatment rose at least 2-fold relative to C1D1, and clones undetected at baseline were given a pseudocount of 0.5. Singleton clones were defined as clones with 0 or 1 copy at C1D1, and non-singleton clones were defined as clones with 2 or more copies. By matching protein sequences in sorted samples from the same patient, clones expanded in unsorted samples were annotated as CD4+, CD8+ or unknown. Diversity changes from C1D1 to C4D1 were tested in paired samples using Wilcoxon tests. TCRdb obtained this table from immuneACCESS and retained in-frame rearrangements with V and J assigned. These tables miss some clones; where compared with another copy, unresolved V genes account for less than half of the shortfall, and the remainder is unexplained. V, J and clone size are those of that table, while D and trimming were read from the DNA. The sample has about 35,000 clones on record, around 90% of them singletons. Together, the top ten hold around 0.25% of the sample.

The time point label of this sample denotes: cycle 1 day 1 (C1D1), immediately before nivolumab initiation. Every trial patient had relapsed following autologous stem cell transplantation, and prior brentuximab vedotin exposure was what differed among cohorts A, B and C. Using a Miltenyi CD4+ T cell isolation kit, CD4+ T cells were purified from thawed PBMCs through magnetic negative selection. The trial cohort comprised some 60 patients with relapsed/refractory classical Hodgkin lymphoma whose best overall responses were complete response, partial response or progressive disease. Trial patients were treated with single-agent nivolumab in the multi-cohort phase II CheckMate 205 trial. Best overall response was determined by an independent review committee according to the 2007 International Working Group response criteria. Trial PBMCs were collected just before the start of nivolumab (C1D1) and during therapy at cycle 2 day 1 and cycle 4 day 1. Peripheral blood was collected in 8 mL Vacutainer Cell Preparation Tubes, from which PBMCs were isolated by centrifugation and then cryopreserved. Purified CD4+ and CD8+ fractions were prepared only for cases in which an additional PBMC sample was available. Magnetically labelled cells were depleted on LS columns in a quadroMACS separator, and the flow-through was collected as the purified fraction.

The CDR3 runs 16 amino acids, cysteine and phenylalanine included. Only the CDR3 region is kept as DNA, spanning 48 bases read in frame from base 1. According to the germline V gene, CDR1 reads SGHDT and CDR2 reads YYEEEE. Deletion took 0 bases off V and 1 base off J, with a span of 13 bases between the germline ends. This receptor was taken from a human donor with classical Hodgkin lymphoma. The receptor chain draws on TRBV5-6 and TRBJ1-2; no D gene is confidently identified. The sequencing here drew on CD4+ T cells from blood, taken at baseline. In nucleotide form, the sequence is TGTGCCAGCAGCTTGGGGGTGCTAGGCCTTAACTATGGCTACACCTTC. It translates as CASSLGVLGLNYGYTF. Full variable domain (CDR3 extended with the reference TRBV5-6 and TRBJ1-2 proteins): DAGVTQSPTHLIKTRGQQVTLRCSPKSGHDTVSWYQQALGQGPQFIFQYYEEEERQRGNFPDRFSGHQFPNYSSELNVNALLLGDSALYLCASSLGVLGLNYGYTFGSGTRLTVV.